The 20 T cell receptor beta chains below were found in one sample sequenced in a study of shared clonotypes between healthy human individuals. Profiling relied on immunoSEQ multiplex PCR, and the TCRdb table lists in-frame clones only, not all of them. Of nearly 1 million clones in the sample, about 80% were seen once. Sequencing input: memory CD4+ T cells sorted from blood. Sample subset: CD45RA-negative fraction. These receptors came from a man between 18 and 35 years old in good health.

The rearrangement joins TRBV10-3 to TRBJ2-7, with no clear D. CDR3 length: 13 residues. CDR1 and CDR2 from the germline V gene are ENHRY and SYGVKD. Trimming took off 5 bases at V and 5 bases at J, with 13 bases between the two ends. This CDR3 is CAISWSRSHEQYF. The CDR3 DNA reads TGTGCCATCAGTTGGTCGAGGAGCCACGAGCAGTACTTC.

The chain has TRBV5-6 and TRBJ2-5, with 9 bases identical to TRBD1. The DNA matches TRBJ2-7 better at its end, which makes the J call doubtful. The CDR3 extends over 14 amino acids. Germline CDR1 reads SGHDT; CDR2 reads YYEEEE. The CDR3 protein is CASSPRTGEGEQYF. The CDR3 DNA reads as TGTGCCAGCAGCCCGAGGACAGGGGAGGGCGAGCAGTACTTC.

DNA of the CDR3: TGCGCCAGCAGCTCCAGGGAAGAAAAGGGGAACACTGAAGCTTTCTTT. It specifies CASSSREEKGNTEAFF. V is TRBV5-1 and J is TRBJ1-1; the D gene is possibly TRBD1 (5 bases). The germline gives CDR1 SGHRS, CDR2 YFSETQ. V was clipped by 3 bases and J by 1 base, with 16 bases between them. The length of the CDR3 is 16 residues. The entire variable domain, with the rest obtained from reference TRBV5-1 and TRBJ1-1, is as follows: KAGVTQTPRYLIKTRGQQVTLSCSPISGHRSVSWYQQTPGQGLQFLFEYFSETQRNKGNFPGRFSGRQFSNSRSEMNVSTLELGDSALYLCASSSREEKGNTEAFFGQGTRLTVV.

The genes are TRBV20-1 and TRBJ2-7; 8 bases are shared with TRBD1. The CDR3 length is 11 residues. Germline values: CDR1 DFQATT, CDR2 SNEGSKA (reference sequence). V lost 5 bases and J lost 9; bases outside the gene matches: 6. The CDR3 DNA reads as TGCAGTGCTCACAGGGGGGAGAGGCAGTACTTC. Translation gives CSAHRGERQYF.

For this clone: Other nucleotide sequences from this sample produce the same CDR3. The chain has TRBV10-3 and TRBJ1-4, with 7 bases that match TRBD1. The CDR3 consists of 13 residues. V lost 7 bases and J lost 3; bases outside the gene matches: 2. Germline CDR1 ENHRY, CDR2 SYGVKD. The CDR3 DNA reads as TGTGCCATCAAGGGGGCGGCTAATGAAAAACTGTTTTTT. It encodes CAIKGAANEKLFF.

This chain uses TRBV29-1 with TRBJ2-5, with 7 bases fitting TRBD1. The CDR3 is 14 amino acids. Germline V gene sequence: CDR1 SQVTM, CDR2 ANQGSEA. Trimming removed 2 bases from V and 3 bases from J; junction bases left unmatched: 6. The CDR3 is CSVETGTAKETQYF. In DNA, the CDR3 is TGCAGCGTTGAAACCGGGACAGCCAAAGAGACCCAGTACTTC.

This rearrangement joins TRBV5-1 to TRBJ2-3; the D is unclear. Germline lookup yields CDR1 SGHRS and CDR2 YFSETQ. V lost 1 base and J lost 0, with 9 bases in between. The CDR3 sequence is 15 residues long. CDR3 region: CASSLSTTSTDTQYF. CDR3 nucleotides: TGCGCCAGCAGCTTGTCCACAACGAGCACAGATACGCAGTATTTT.

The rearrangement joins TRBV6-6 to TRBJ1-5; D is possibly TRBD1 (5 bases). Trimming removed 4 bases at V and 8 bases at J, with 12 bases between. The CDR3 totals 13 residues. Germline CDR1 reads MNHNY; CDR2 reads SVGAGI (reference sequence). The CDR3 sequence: CASSFTGDEPQHF. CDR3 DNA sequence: TGTGCCAGCAGTTTCACGGGGGACGAGCCCCAGCATTTT.

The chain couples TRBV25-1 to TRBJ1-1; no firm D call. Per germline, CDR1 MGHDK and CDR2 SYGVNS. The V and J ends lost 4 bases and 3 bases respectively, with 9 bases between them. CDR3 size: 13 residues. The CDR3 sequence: CASSGSSYTEAFF. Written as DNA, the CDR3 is TGTGCCAGCAGTGGGTCCTCCTACACTGAAGCTTTCTTT.

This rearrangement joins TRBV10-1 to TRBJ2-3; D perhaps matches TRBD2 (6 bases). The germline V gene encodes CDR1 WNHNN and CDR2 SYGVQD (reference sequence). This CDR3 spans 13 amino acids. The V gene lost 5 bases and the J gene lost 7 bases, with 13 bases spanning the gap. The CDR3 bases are TGCGCCAGCAGTAAGGAAGGACTAAATACGCAGTATTTT. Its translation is CASSKEGLNTQYF.

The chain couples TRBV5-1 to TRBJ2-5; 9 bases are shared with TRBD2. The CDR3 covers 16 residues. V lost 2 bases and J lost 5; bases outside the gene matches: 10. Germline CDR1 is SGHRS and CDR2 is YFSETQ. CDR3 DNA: TGCGCCAGCAGCTTAGTGGCTAGCGGGGAGGGGGAGACCCAGTACTTC. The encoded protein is CASSLVASGEGETQYF.

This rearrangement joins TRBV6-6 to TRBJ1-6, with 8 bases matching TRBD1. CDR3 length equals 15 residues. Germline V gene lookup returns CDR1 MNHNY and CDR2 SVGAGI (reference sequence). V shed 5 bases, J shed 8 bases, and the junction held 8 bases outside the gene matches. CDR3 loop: CASSHPGQGDSPLHF. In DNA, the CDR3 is TGTGCCAGCAGTCACCCAGGACAGGGAGATTCACCCCTCCACTTT.

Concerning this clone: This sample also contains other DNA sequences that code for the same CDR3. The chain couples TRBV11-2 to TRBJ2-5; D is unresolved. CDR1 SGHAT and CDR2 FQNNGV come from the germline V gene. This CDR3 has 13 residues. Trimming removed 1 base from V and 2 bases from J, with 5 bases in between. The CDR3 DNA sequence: TGTGCCAGCAGCTTAGGGGATCAAGAGACCCAGTACTTC. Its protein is CASSLGDQETQYF.

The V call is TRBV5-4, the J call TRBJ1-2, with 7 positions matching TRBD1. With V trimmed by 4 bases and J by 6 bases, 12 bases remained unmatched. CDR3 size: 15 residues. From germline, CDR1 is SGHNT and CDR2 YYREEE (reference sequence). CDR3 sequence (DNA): TGTGCCAGCAGCCGGGCCGGGACAGACCGGGATGGCTACACCTTC. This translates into CASSRAGTDRDGYTF.

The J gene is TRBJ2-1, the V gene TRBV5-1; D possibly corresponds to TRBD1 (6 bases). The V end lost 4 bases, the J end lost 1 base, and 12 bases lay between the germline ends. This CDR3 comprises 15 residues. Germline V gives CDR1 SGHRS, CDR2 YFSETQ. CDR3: CASSLITGSYNEQFF. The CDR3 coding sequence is TGCGCCAGCAGCCTCATCACAGGGTCCTACAATGAGCAGTTCTTC.

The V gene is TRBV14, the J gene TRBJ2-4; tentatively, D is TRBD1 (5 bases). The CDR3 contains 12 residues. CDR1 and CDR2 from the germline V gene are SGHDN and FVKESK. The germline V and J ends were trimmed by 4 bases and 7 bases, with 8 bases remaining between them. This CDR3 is CASSPQGNIQYF. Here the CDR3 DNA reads TGTGCCAGCAGCCCGCAGGGCAACATTCAGTACTTC.

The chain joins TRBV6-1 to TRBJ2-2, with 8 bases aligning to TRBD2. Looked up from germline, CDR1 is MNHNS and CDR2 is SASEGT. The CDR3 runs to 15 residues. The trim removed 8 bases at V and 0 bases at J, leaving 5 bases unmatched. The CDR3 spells CASWPGLANTGELFF. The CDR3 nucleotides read TGTGCCAGCTGGCCGGGACTAGCGAACACCGGGGAGCTGTTTTTT.

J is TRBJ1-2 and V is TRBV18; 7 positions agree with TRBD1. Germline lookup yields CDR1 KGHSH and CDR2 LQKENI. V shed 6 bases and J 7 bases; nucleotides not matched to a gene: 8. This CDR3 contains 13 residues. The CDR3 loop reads CASSPDRAGGYTF. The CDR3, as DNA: TGTGCCAGCTCTCCCGACAGGGCGGGTGGCTACACCTTC.

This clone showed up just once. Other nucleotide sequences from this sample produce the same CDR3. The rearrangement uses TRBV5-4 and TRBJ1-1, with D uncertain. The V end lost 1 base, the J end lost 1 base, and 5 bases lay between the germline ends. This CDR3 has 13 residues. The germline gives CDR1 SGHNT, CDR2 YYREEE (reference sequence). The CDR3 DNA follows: TGTGCCAGCAGCTTGTCACAGAACACTGAAGCTTTCTTT. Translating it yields CASSLSQNTEAFF.

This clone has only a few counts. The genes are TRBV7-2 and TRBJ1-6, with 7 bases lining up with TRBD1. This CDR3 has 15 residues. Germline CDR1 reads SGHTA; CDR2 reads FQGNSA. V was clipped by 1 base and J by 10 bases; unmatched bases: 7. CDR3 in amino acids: CASSLDGRGDSPLHF. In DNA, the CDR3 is TGTGCCAGCAGCTTAGACGGCAGGGGGGACTCACCCCTCCACTTT. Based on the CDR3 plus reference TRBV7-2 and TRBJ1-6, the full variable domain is GAGVSQSPSNKVTEKGKDVELRCDPISGHTALYWYRQSLGQGLEFLIYFQGNSAPDKSGLPSDRFSAERTGGSVSTLTIQRTQQEDSAVYLCASSLDGRGDSPLHFGNGTRLTVT.